Included here is one TCR beta chain sequence, with context. One end of the junction fails to match germline, which may point to a read error. The diagnostic workup employed clinical symptoms, serum thyroxine, TRAb, thyroid ultrasound and orbital computed tomography. The sample belongs to a study of Graves' ophthalmopathy and Graves' hyperthyroidism. Germline V lookup: CDR1 DFQATT, CDR2 SNEGSKA (reference sequence). The CDR3 consists of 16 residues. RNA transcripts provided the template for amplifying TCR beta CDR3 regions. HTBI primers were used in a first-round RT-PCR, which preceded a second-round multiplex PCR. TCRdb itself ran the multiplex PCR reads through MiXCR, one entry per CDR3 protein. This table holds some 1.1 million distinct CDR3 sequences, about 36% found once.

The sequencing sample was made of peripheral blood or thyroid tissue (not recorded which). The rearrangement uses TRBV20-1 and TRBJ2-7, with 7 bases lining up with TRBD2. The sequence was collected from an adult man with Graves' hyperthyroidism. This chain's CDR3 is CSARDLLAARYYEQCF. CDR3 coding DNA: TGCAGTGCTAGAGATCTCCTAGCGGCCAGGTACTACGAGCAGTGCTTC.